Shown below are 29 T cell receptor beta chains from a single sample sequenced in a study of cytomegalovirus exposure and HLA in healthy donors. The study ran its PCR with 60 Vbeta and 13 Jbeta primers. Profiled with immunoSEQ multiplex PCR; TCRdb holds only in-frame clones, not every one. The sample holds approximately 130,000 clones, 8.9% seen once. Sequenced: PBMCs. These receptors were taken from a woman aged 40 to 55 in good health and CMV-seropositive.

The chain uses TRBV6-5 and TRBJ2-2, with TRBD1 as a possible D gene (6 bases). There are 14 residues in the CDR3. With 1 base removed from V and 6 bases from J, the gap between germline ends came to 9 bases. The germline V gene encodes CDR1 MNHEY and CDR2 SVGAGI. The CDR3 region is CASSYLDRPGELFF. CDR3 bases: TGTGCCAGCAGTTACTTGGACAGACCCGGGGAGCTGTTTTTT.

The chain recombines TRBV7-9 with TRBJ1-2; 9 bases fit TRBD1. Germline loops: CDR1 SEHNR, CDR2 FQNEAQ (reference sequence). V was pared by 1 base and J by 3 bases, with 12 bases of the junction left unmatched. There are 18 residues in the CDR3. The CDR3 here is CASSLVQGSGQGDYGYTF. CDR3 sequence (DNA): TGTGCCAGCAGCTTAGTCCAGGGGTCGGGACAGGGTGACTATGGCTACACCTTC.

This clone has more than one count but fewer than ten. The chain joins TRBV2 to TRBJ1-1, with 7 nucleotides matching TRBD1. Germline trimming cut 6 bases from V and 1 base from J; bases unmatched to any gene: 2. The CDR3 length is 13 residues. Germline CDR1 and CDR2: SNHLY and FYNNEI. DNA for the CDR3: TGTGCCAGCAGAGGACAGGAGAACACTGAAGCTTTCTTT. Protein: CASRGQENTEAFF.

This clone was detected only a few times. The CDR3 protein is CASGPGEETQYF. CDR3 nucleotides: TGTGCCAGCGGCCCGGGAGAGGAGACCCAGTACTTC. V gene TRBV7-7 combines with J gene TRBJ2-5, with D perhaps TRBD2 (6 bases). CDR1 SSHAT and CDR2 FNYEAQ come from the germline V gene (reference sequence). CDR3 size: 12 residues. Trimming took 8 bases from V and 5 from J, leaving 12 bases between them.

This clone was seen more than once but under ten times. J is TRBJ1-1 and V is TRBV6-5; 8 bases match TRBD1. CDR3 size: 15 residues. The J segment lost 2 bases and the V segment lost 2 bases, leaving 4 bases of the junction unmatched. Germline V gene sequence: CDR1 MNHEY, CDR2 SVGAGI. The CDR3 DNA reads as TGTGCCAGCAGTTACGGGACAGGAGGAAACACTGAAGCTTTCTTT. Amino acids: CASSYGTGGNTEAFF.

This clone was observed many times. The chain is built from TRBV5-5 and TRBJ1-1; D is perhaps TRBD1 (6 bases). V lost 4 bases and J 0 bases, leaving 10 bases between the germline ends. The CDR3 is 14 amino acids. Germline-derived CDR1 and CDR2 are SGHKS and YYEKEE (reference sequence). The CDR3 spells CASSRTEMNTEAFF. The CDR3 DNA follows: TGTGCCAGCAGCCGGACAGAAATGAACACTGAAGCTTTCTTT. Supplemented by reference TRBV5-5 and TRBJ1-1, the full variable domain reads DAGVTQSPTHLIKTRGQQVTLRCSPISGHKSVSWYQQVLGQGPQFIFQYYEKEERGRGNFPDRFSARQFPNYSSELNVNALLLGDSALYLCASSRTEMNTEAFFGQGTRLTVV.

The chain couples TRBV11-2 to TRBJ1-5, with unresolved D. V was pared by 1 base and J by 6 bases, with 10 bases between. Germline CDR1 and CDR2: SGHAT and FQNNGV. This CDR3 comprises 14 residues. The CDR3 coding sequence is TGTGCCAGCAGCTTAGGGGCAGGTCTTCAGCCCCAGCATTTT. Residues: CASSLGAGLQPQHF.

This CDR3 reads CATAGGAGGREDTEAFF. The CDR3 region has the DNA TGTGCCACCGCAGGAGGGGCAGGGGGCAGGGAGGACACTGAAGCTTTCTTT. This sequence joins TRBV10-3 and TRBJ1-1; 8 positions agree with TRBD1. Per the germline V gene, CDR1 is ENHRY and CDR2 is SYGVKD. With V trimmed by 10 bases and J by 3 bases, 19 bases remained unmatched. This CDR3 comprises 17 residues.

In its sample, this clone was seen a few times. Other nucleotide sequences from this sample produce the same CDR3. The chain links TRBV6-1 to TRBJ2-1, with 7 bases that match TRBD1. The V gene end was trimmed by 6 bases and the J gene end by 6 bases; junction bases not matched to a gene: 8. This CDR3 spans 14 amino acids. Germline V gives CDR1 MNHNS, CDR2 SASEGT. Written as DNA, the CDR3 is TGTGCCAGCAGGATCGACAGGGCCGCCAATGAGCAGTTCTTC. The encoded protein is CASRIDRAANEQFF.

This rearrangement joins TRBV9 to TRBJ2-3, with 8 bases that match TRBD2. V lost 0 bases to trimming and J lost 6 bases; unmatched junction nucleotides: 6. This CDR3 has 15 residues. Germline-derived CDR1 and CDR2 are SGDLS and YYNGEE. The CDR3 coding sequence is TGTGCCAGCAGCGTAGAGGCGGGGGGAGGGGATACGCAGTATTTT. Residues: CASSVEAGGGDTQYF.

This clone was seen only a few times. The junction shows a germline mismatch at one end, possibly a read error. The chain employs TRBV5-1 and TRBJ1-1; no firm D call. Per the germline V gene, CDR1 is SGHRS and CDR2 is YFSETQ. This CDR3 has 15 amino acids. The CDR3 spells CASSLDGSHIGGAPF. CDR3 nucleotide sequence: TGCGCCAGCAGCTTGGATGGGAGCCATATCGGCGGAGCCCCCTTT.

This clone was found a few times. The chain joins TRBV2 to TRBJ1-2; possible D gene TRBD1, 6 bases. Germline assignment: CDR1 SNHLY and CDR2 FYNNEI. CDR3 length: 15 amino acids. V was pared by 5 bases and J by 5 bases, with 18 bases between. CDR3 residues: CASSPQRGGEYGYTF. CDR3 sequence (DNA): TGTGCCAGCAGTCCCCAAAGGGGGGGCGAATATGGCTACACCTTC.

Points on this clone: The same CDR3 can be traced to other DNA sequences in this sample. The J gene is TRBJ1-5, the V gene TRBV2; D gene uncertain. CDR1 is SNHLY and CDR2 is FYNNEI in the germline V gene. CDR3 length equals 12 residues. The V end lost 6 bases, the J end lost 4 bases, and 7 bases lay between the germline ends. The CDR3 spells CASRDWNQPQHF. CDR3 nucleotide sequence: TGTGCCAGCAGAGACTGGAATCAGCCCCAGCATTTT.

The chain couples TRBV9 to TRBJ2-3; the match to TRBD2 covers 8 bases. Germline V gives CDR1 SGDLS, CDR2 YYNGEE. J was trimmed by 3 bases and V by 0 bases; bases with no gene match: 3. The length of the CDR3 is 15 residues. The CDR3 loop reads CASSVAGGLTDTQYF. Here the CDR3 DNA reads TGTGCCAGCAGCGTAGCGGGGGGGCTTACAGATACGCAGTATTTT.

The chain joins TRBV10-3 to TRBJ1-5; 9 nucleotides line up with TRBD1. This CDR3 has 14 amino acids. CDR1 is ENHRY and CDR2 is SYGVKD in the germline V gene. After removal of 4 bases from V and 4 bases from J, the junction contained 2 bases not matched to a gene. CDR3 protein: CAISVTGGNQPQHF. As DNA, the CDR3 is TGTGCCATCAGTGTGACAGGGGGAAATCAGCCCCAGCATTTT.

This clone was counted a few times. The chain uses TRBV7-2 and TRBJ2-5; TRBD1 agrees at 7 bases. This CDR3 contains 16 residues. J was trimmed by 5 bases and V by 5 bases; bases with no gene match: 14. CDR1 and CDR2 (germline): SGHTA, FQGNSA. DNA of the CDR3: TGTGCCAGCAGCCCTAGGGGCCGACAGGGAGTGGAGACCCAGTACTTC. It encodes CASSPRGRQGVETQYF.

This clone has a handful of counts. V usage is TRBV6-5 and J usage is TRBJ1-5; D not certain. V lost 7 bases, J lost 0 bases, and 13 bases lay in between. CDR1 and CDR2 (germline): MNHEY, SVGAGI. The CDR3 has 15 residues. The CDR3 DNA sequence: TGTGCCAGCACCCAAGGCGGTGGTAGCAATCAGCCCCAGCATTTT. Amino acid sequence: CASTQGGGSNQPQHF.

This clone has only a few counts. The chain employs TRBV5-1 and TRBJ2-5; no definite D call. The CDR3 is 15 residues long. Trimming took off 1 base at V and 1 base at J, with 11 bases between the two ends. The germline CDR1 and CDR2 sequences are SGHRS and YFSETQ. DNA of the CDR3: TGCGCCAGCAGCTTGTCGTTTGGCCTCCAAGAGACCCAGTACTTC. Protein sequence: CASSLSFGLQETQYF.

The chain uses TRBV4-3 and TRBJ1-2; 12 positions match TRBD1. CDR3 length: 18 amino acids. Trimming took 0 bases from V and 4 from J; bases not matched to a gene: 9. Germline CDR1 LGHNA, CDR2 YSLEER. For the CDR3, the DNA is TGCGCCAGCAGCCAAGATACGGGACAGGGGGCGCAGGTCTATGGCTACACCTTC. Translating gives CASSQDTGQGAQVYGYTF.

The rearrangement uses TRBV2 and TRBJ1-2, with TRBD1 as a possible D gene (5 bases). The V gene lost 8 bases and the J gene lost 5 bases, with 15 bases spanning the gap. Germline V gene lookup returns CDR1 SNHLY and CDR2 FYNNEI. The CDR3 has 13 amino acids. CDR3 coding DNA: TGTGCCAGCCGACAAAACGGGGGGTATGGCTACACCTTC. The encoded protein is CASRQNGGYGYTF.

The J gene is TRBJ2-1, the V gene TRBV6-5; TRBD1 agrees at 7 bases. Germline loops: CDR1 MNHEY, CDR2 SVGAGI. V lost 5 bases to trimming and J lost 10 bases; unmatched junction nucleotides: 8. The CDR3 extends over 13 amino acids. CDR3 residues: CASSDPGTAEQFF. CDR3 DNA: TGTGCCAGCAGTGACCCAGGGACAGCCGAGCAGTTCTTC.

The V and J genes are TRBV2 and TRBJ2-1; D is possibly TRBD2 (6 bases). The CDR3 consists of 14 residues. The germline V and J ends were trimmed by 8 bases and 2 bases, with 13 bases remaining between them. Germline V lookup: CDR1 SNHLY, CDR2 FYNNEI. The CDR3 nucleotides read TGTGCCAGCTTCCGGGACTTACCCTACAATGAGCAGTTCTTC. It codes for CASFRDLPYNEQFF. Together with reference TRBV2 and TRBJ2-1, the CDR3 gives the full variable domain: EPEVTQTPSHQVTQMGQEVILRCVPISNHLYFYWYRQILGQKVEFLVSFYNNEISEKSEIFDDQFSVERPDGSNFTLKIRSTKLEDSAMYFCASFRDLPYNEQFFGPGTRLTVL.

This clone was seen only a few times. The J gene is TRBJ1-6, the V gene TRBV4-1, with D perhaps TRBD1 (6 bases). This CDR3 is 15 amino acids long. The V end was cut by 4 bases, the J end by 11 bases, with 18 bases between. Looked up from germline, CDR1 is MGHRA and CDR2 is YSYEKL. CDR3 coding DNA: TGCGCCAGCAGCCGATTACAGGGAGAAACGGCACCCCTCCACTTT. It is translated as CASSRLQGETAPLHF.

This clone turned up a few times. The chain employs TRBV5-1 and TRBJ1-4; 7 bases fit TRBD1. Germline V gene data show CDR1 as SGHRS and CDR2 as YFSETQ. The V segment lost 4 bases and the J segment 5 bases; nucleotides outside the gene matches: 20. The CDR3 has 19 amino acids. Here the CDR3 reads CASSPSLTSGTEENEKLFF. The CDR3 coding sequence is TGCGCCAGCAGCCCCTCTCTTACCTCCGGGACAGAAGAAAATGAAAAACTGTTTTTT.

The table lists this clone with a few counts. This chain uses TRBV7-9 with TRBJ2-5; 8 bases fit TRBD2. Germline V gene lookup returns CDR1 SEHNR and CDR2 FQNEAQ (reference sequence). The CDR3 sequence is 17 residues long. Losses at the gene ends were 2 bases for V and 5 bases for J; bases not matched to a gene: 13. As DNA, the CDR3 is TGTGCCAGCAGCTTAAGTCCCAGCGGGGGTCCGAGGGAGACCCAGTACTTC. It is translated as CASSLSPSGGPRETQYF. Using reference TRBV7-9 and TRBJ2-5 for the parts outside the CDR3, the full variable domain is DTGVSQNPRHKITKRGQNVTFRCDPISEHNRLYWYRQTLGQGPEFLTYFQNEAQLEKSRLLSDRFSAERPKGSFSTLEIQRTEQGDSAMYLCASSLSPSGGPRETQYFGPGTRLLVL.

V usage is TRBV9 and J usage is TRBJ1-1; 7 nucleotides agree with TRBD1. CDR1 and CDR2 (germline): SGDLS, YYNGEE. V lost 3 bases and J lost 0; bases outside the gene matches: 8. The CDR3 sequence is 16 residues long. The CDR3 DNA reads as TGTGCCAGCAGCGCCAACGCCGGGACAGTGAACACTGAAGCTTTCTTT. Translated: CASSANAGTVNTEAFF. The whole variable domain, remainder taken from reference TRBV9 and TRBJ1-1, is DSGVTQTPKHLITATGQRVTLRCSPRSGDLSVYWYQQSLDQGLQFLIQYYNGEERAKGNILERFSAQQFPDLHSELNLSSLELGDSALYFCASSANAGTVNTEAFFGQGTRLTVV.

The chain couples TRBV27 to TRBJ1-2; 8 positions match TRBD1. The CDR3 has 15 amino acids. V was pared by 5 bases and J by 7 bases, with 12 bases of the junction left unmatched. Germline V gene sequence: CDR1 MNHEY, CDR2 SMNVEV (reference sequence). CDR3 loop: CASSPRQGRVGGYTF. Written as DNA, the CDR3 is TGTGCCAGCAGTCCAAGACAGGGGAGAGTGGGTGGCTACACCTTC.

This clone appeared a few times. J is TRBJ1-6 and V is TRBV6-1; 12 nucleotides match TRBD1. Germline CDR1 is MNHNS and CDR2 is SASEGT. CDR3 size: 16 residues. V dropped 2 bases and J dropped 9; count of bases not matched to a gene: 5. CDR3 region: CASSERSGQGASPLHF. CDR3 nucleotides: TGTGCCAGCAGTGAACGGTCGGGACAGGGGGCTTCACCCCTCCACTTT.

The chain is built from TRBV4-1 and TRBJ2-2; TRBD2 agrees at 11 bases. V trimming: 5 bases; J trimming: 0 bases; junction bases outside the gene matches: 11. The CDR3 totals 19 residues. Germline V lookup: CDR1 MGHRA, CDR2 YSYEKL. Here the CDR3 DNA reads TGCGCCAGCAGCGACTCACTAGCGGGGGCGCTTCCGAACACCGGGGAGCTGTTTTTT. Its translation: CASSDSLAGALPNTGELFF.